This entry describes one TCR beta chain. Its antigen is not identified. TCRdb called the reads again in MiXCR, with one record for every CDR3 protein. The profile covers approximately 910,000 distinct CDR3 sequences, with approximately 31% appearing a single time and roughly 13% taken by the ten largest. The source of the sample is a study of T cell repertoires in cytomegalovirus infection. Study-level results: Cumulated frequencies of public TCR beta families served to identify carriers of CMV plus the relevant HLA.

Material: cultured CD8+ T cells from PBMCs, obtained from culture after CMV antigen stimulation. The receptor comes from a human donor in good health (CMV status not recorded). Some clones in this sample may be carry-over from other donors' samples.

CDR3 in amino acids: CASSRQEYNEQFF. The CDR3 DNA reads TGTGCCAGCAGCAGACAGGAGTACAATGAGCAGTTCTTC. J is TRBJ2-1 and V is TRBV6-2 or TRBV6-3, with D possibly matching TRBD1 (6 bases). V lost 6 bases and J lost 4, with 10 bases in between. CDR1 MNHEY and CDR2 SVGEGT come from the germline V gene. The CDR3 is 13 amino acids.